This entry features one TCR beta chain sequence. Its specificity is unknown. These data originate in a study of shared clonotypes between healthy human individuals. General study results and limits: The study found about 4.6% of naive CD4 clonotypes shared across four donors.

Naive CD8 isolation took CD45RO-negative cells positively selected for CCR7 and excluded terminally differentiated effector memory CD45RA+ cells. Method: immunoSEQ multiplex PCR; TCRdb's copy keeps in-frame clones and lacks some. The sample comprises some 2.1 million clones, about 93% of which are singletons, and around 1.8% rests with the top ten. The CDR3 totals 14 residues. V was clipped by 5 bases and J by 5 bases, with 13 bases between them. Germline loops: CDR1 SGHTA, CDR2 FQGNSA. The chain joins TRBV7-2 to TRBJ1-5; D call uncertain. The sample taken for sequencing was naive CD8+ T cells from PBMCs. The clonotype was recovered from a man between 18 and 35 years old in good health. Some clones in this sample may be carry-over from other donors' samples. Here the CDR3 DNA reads TGTGCCAGCAGCCGTACGTGGAGAGATCAGCCCCAGCATTTT. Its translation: CASSRTWRDQPQHF.